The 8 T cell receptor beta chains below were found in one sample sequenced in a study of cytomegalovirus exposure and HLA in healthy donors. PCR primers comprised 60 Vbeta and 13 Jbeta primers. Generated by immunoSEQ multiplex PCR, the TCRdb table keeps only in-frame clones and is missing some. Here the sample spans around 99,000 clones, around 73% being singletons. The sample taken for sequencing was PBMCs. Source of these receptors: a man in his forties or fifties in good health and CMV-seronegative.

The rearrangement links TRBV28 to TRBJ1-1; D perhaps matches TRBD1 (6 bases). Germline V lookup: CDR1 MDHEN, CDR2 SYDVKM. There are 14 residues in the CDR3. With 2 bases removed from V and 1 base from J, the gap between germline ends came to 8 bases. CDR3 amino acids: CASSLAGENTEAFF. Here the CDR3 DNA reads TGTGCCAGCAGTTTAGCAGGGGAGAACACTGAAGCTTTCTTT.

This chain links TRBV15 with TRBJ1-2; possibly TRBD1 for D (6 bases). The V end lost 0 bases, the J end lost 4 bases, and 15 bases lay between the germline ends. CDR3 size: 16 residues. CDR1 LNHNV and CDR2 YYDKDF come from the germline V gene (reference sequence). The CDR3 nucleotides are TGTGCCACCAGCAGAGAGGGCTGGGGGCGCGGCTATGGCTACACCTTC. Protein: CATSREGWGRGYGYTF.

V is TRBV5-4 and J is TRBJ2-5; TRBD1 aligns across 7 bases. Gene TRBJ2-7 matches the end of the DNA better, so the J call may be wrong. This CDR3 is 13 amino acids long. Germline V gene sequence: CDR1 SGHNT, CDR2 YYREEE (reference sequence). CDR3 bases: TGTGCCAGCAGCCCGGGACAGACCTACGAGCAGTACTTC. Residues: CASSPGQTYEQYF.

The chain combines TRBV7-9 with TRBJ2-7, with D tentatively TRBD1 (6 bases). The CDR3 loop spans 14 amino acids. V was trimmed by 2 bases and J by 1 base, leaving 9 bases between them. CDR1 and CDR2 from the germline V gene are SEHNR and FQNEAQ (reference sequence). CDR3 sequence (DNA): TGTGCCAGCAGCTTACTTAGGGGGTCCTACGAGCAGTACTTC. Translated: CASSLLRGSYEQYF.

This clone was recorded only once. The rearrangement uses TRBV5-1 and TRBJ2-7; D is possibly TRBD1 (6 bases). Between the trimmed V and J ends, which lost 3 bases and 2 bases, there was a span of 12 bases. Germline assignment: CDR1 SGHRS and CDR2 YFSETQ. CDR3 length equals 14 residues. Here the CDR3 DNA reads TGCGCCAGCAGCTCCGGGACATATACCTACGAGCAGTACTTC. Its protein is CASSSGTYTYEQYF.

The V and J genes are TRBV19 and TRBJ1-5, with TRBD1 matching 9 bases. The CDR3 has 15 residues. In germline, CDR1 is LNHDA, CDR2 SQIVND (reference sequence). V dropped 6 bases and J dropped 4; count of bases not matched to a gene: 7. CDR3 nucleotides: TGTGCCAGTAGAGAGACAGACAGGGGGAATCAGCCCCAGCATTTT. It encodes CASRETDRGNQPQHF.

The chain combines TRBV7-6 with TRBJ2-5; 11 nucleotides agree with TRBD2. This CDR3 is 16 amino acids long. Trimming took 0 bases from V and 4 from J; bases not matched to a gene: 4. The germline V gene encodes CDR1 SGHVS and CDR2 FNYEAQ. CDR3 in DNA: TGTGCCAGCAGCTTAGCGACCGGGACTAGCGGAGAGACCCAGTACTTC. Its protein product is CASSLATGTSGETQYF.

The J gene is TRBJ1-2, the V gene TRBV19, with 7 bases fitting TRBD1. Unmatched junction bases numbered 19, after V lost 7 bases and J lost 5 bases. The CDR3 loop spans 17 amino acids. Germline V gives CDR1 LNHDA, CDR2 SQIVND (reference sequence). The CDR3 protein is CASTLRDSSSFGYGYTF. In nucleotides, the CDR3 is TGTGCCAGTACTCTCCGGGACAGTTCATCTTTTGGGTATGGCTACACCTTC.